Here is one T cell receptor beta chain with its context. Measured with immunoSEQ multiplex PCR; TCRdb has only the in-frame clones, and not every one. The sample lists under 200,000 clones; under 90% were seen once. This entry comes from a study of blood T cell repertoires in COVID-19. Overall study: Sample material is recorded as cDNA or gDNA derived from T cells, B-cell-depleted T cells, or PBMCs.

With V trimmed by 10 bases and J by 5 bases, 12 bases remained unmatched. Germline V gene lookup returns CDR1 KGHSH and CDR2 LQKENI. CDR3 size: 14 residues. Assignment of participants to cohorts was predicated upon participant-reported clinical history. Source material: PBMCs or T cells enriched from blood (not recorded which). This chain joins TRBV18 and TRBJ1-1; TRBD1 matches 8 bases. This clonotype was obtained from a woman aged 55-75 years who had recovered from COVID-19. For the CDR3, the DNA is TGTGCCACCCGATCTGGACAGGGAAGAACTGAAGCTTTCTTT. Translated, it gives CATRSGQGRTEAFF. The full variable domain, in which reference TRBV18 and TRBJ1-1 provide the parts outside the CDR3, is NAGVMQNPRHLVRRRGQEARLRCSPMKGHSHVYWYRQLPEEGLKFMVYLQKENIIDESGMPKERFSAEFPKEGPSILRIQQVVRGDSAAYFCATRSGQGRTEAFFGQGTRLTVV.